Listed here are 26 T cell receptor beta chains from one sample, sequenced in a study of siplizumab effects on memory and regulatory T cells. Clones were read by immunoSEQ multiplex PCR, and TCRdb kept only the in-frame ones, dropping some. The sample gives 85,000 to 120,000 clones, 80% to 95% of which show up once; 0.85% to 1.3% is in the top ten. The sequenced sample consisted of CD4+ T cells sorted from blood. These receptors originate from a human donor in good health.

The chain uses TRBV10-2 and TRBJ2-1; D may be TRBD2 (6 bases). V was shortened by 2 bases and J by 11 bases, with 19 bases between the two germline ends. This CDR3 region has 15 residues. Germline loops: CDR1 WSHSY, CDR2 SAAADI. The CDR3 coding sequence is TGCGCCAGCAGTGAGAAGGGCAGGGACTCGGGTCAGCAGTTCTTC. This sequence encodes CASSEKGRDSGQQFF.

The gene calls are TRBV10-1 and TRBJ2-1; weak D call: TRBD2 (5 bases). V lost 4 bases, J lost 4 bases, and 11 bases lay in between. Germline V CDR1 and CDR2: WNHNN, SYGVQD (reference sequence). The CDR3 contains 14 residues. CDR3 in DNA: TGCGCCAGCAGTGGGACCTGGACTTACAATGAGCAGTTCTTC. It specifies CASSGTWTYNEQFF.

This chain connects TRBV6-1 to TRBJ1-4; TRBD1 might be the D (6 bases). The CDR3 totals 14 residues. Germline CDR1 MNHNS, CDR2 SASEGT. Trimming cost V 6 bases and J 5 bases, with 13 bases left between them. The CDR3: CASSKDRTNEKLFF. CDR3 sequence (DNA): TGTGCCAGCAGCAAGGACAGAACAAATGAAAAACTGTTTTTT.

The table lists this clone with a few counts. The rearrangement joins TRBV5-1 to TRBJ2-1; D gene uncertain. This CDR3 has 14 residues. V shed 6 bases and J shed 9 bases, with 19 bases lying between them. In germline, CDR1 is SGHRS, CDR2 YFSETQ. CDR3 in DNA: TGCGCCAGCAAAAAAACTATGTCGCTCGGTGAGCAGTTCTTC. It specifies CASKKTMSLGEQFF.

This clone showed up just a few times. The chain carries TRBV5-1 and TRBJ2-6; no definite D call. The CDR3 runs 17 residues. CDR1 and CDR2 (germline): SGHRS, YFSETQ. V shed 0 bases and J shed 2 bases, with 12 bases lying between them. This CDR3 is CASSLGLRQTGANVLTF. Written as DNA, the CDR3 is TGCGCCAGCAGCTTGGGATTACGGCAAACTGGGGCCAACGTCCTGACTTTC.

This chain links TRBV7-3 with TRBJ2-2; no firm D call. The CDR3 has 14 residues. Germline assignment: CDR1 SGHTA and CDR2 FQGTGA. The V end was cut by 3 bases, the J end by 0 bases, with 5 bases between. The CDR3 DNA reads as TGTGCCAGCAGCTTCGAGGCGAACACCGGGGAGCTGTTTTTT. It codes for CASSFEANTGELFF.

The chain recombines TRBV6-1 with TRBJ1-1, with a tentative D call TRBD1 (6 bases). The CDR3 is 16 amino acids. Trimming shortened V by 1 base and J by 0 bases, and 12 bases separated the two germline ends. Germline CDR1 is MNHNS and CDR2 is SASEGT. CDR3 in DNA: TGTGCCAGCAGTGAAGGAACAGGGACAATGAACACTGAAGCTTTCTTT. This gives the protein CASSEGTGTMNTEAFF.

The chain combines TRBV18 with TRBJ2-5; D ambiguous. Deletions cut 4 bases from V and 1 base from J, with 10 bases between. CDR1 and CDR2 (germline): KGHSH, LQKENI. The CDR3 extends over 14 amino acids. The CDR3 loop is CASSRAISQETQYF. CDR3 sequence (DNA): TGTGCCAGCTCACGAGCGATAAGCCAAGAGACCCAGTACTTC.

This clone was recorded only once. The rearrangement links TRBV28 to TRBJ2-7, with 13 bases lining up with TRBD2. Germline loops: CDR1 MDHEN, CDR2 SYDVKM. V trimming: 4 bases; J trimming: 6 bases; junction bases outside the gene matches: 9. The CDR3 spans 16 residues. The chain's CDR3 is CASSSLAGGPKGEQYF. As DNA, the CDR3 is TGTGCCAGCAGTTCACTAGCGGGAGGGCCTAAAGGCGAGCAGTACTTC.

The chain recombines TRBV27 with TRBJ2-3; 8 bases are shared with TRBD2. J lost 1 base, V lost 6 bases, and 0 bases had no gene match. The CDR3 sequence is 13 residues long. Germline lookup yields CDR1 MNHEY and CDR2 SMNVEV (reference sequence). In DNA, the CDR3 is TGTGCCAGCAGGACTAGCGGCACAGATACGCAGTATTTT. Its protein is CASRTSGTDTQYF.

V is TRBV5-1 and J is TRBJ2-7; 9 nucleotides line up with TRBD2. The CDR3 covers 15 residues. Germline assignment: CDR1 SGHRS and CDR2 YFSETQ. The J segment lost 1 base and the V segment lost 0 bases, leaving 2 bases of the junction unmatched. The CDR3, as DNA: TGCGCCAGCAGCTTGGGGCTAGCGGGATCCTACGAGCAGTACTTC. Its translation is CASSLGLAGSYEQYF.

The J gene is TRBJ2-3, the V gene TRBV5-1; 9 nucleotides line up with TRBD2. After removal of 0 bases from V and 3 bases from J, the junction contained 2 bases not matched to a gene. CDR1 and CDR2 from the germline V gene are SGHRS and YFSETQ. The CDR3 loop spans 15 amino acids. Here the CDR3 DNA reads TGCGCCAGCAGCTTGGTAGCGGGAGTGACAGATACGCAGTATTTT. This codes for CASSLVAGVTDTQYF.

This rearrangement joins TRBV7-6 to TRBJ1-2; D uncertain. Per the germline V gene, CDR1 is SGHVS and CDR2 is FNYEAQ. The CDR3 is 13 residues long. V dropped 5 bases and J dropped 5 bases, with 12 bases sitting between them. The CDR3 is CASSMQSLYGYTF. The CDR3 DNA reads TGTGCCAGCAGCATGCAGAGTCTTTATGGCTACACCTTC. The full variable domain, its missing parts supplied by reference TRBV7-6 and TRBJ1-2, is GAGVSQSPRYKVTKRGQDVALRCDPISGHVSLYWYRQALGQGPEFLTYFNYEAQQDKSGLPNDRFSAERPEGSISTLTIQRTEQRDSAMYRCASSMQSLYGYTFGSGTRLTVV.

The V gene is TRBV2, the J gene TRBJ2-7, with D possibly TRBD1 on 7 matching bases. Trimming shortened V by 6 bases and J by 4 bases, and 19 bases separated the two germline ends. Germline V gene lookup returns CDR1 SNHLY and CDR2 FYNNEI. CDR3 length equals 15 residues. The CDR3 DNA reads as TGTGCCAGCAGACCCCGGAGGCAGGGGGGATACGAGCAGTACTTC. It translates to CASRPRRQGGYEQYF.

The chain employs TRBV5-4 and TRBJ1-2, with TRBD1 identical over 9 bases. There are 18 residues in the CDR3. With V trimmed by 4 bases and J by 8 bases, 21 bases remained unmatched. The germline V gene encodes CDR1 SGHNT and CDR2 YYREEE (reference sequence). The CDR3 coding sequence is TGTGCCAGCAGCGTGGATCCGGGACAGGGAGTTAGAAGAGGAGGCTACACCTTC. Amino acid sequence: CASSVDPGQGVRRGGYTF.

This clone was seen a few times. The rearrangement links TRBV6-5 to TRBJ1-3, with no clear D. CDR1 is MNHEY and CDR2 is SVGAGI in the germline V gene. The CDR3 contains 16 residues. Deletions cut 2 bases from V and 1 base from J, with 12 bases between. The CDR3 here is CASSYGPLSSGNTIYF. CDR3 nucleotides: TGTGCCAGCAGTTACGGACCCCTGAGTTCTGGAAACACCATATATTTT.

The J gene is TRBJ2-1, the V gene TRBV7-5; TRBD2 is the table's D call and was not checked against the DNA. TRBV7-5 is termed a pseudogene. The CDR3 totals 20 residues. The CDR3 spells CVRSLSPGLADDPFYNEQFF. CDR3 bases: TGTGTCAGAAGCCTATCGCCGGGACTAGCGGACGACCCCTTCTACAATGAGCAGTTCTTC.

The V and J genes are TRBV4-1 and TRBJ2-7, with 14 bases that match TRBD2. Germline lookup yields CDR1 MGHRA and CDR2 YSYEKL. The CDR3 length is 16 residues. V lost 0 bases, J lost 3 bases, and 1 base stayed unmatched. CDR3 in amino acids: CASSQEGLAGVYEQYF. CDR3 bases: TGCGCCAGCAGCCAAGAGGGACTAGCGGGAGTCTACGAGCAGTACTTC.

V usage is TRBV28 and J usage is TRBJ2-7; 8 bases map to TRBD1. The J segment lost 7 bases and the V segment lost 2 bases, leaving 4 bases of the junction unmatched. This CDR3 spans 13 amino acids. Germline CDR1 reads MDHEN; CDR2 reads SYDVKM. CDR3 sequence reads: CASSLQGAREQYF. The CDR3 DNA follows: TGTGCCAGCAGTTTACAGGGGGCTAGGGAGCAGTACTTC.

This chain uses TRBV4-1 with TRBJ1-1, with a tentative D call TRBD1 (5 bases). This CDR3 region has 15 residues. V lost 5 bases and J 8 bases, leaving 21 bases between the germline ends. The germline V gene has CDR1 MGHRA and CDR2 YSYEKL. The CDR3 here is CASSFEGVGKIEAFF. The CDR3 coding sequence is TGCGCCAGCAGCTTCGAAGGGGTTGGCAAAATAGAAGCTTTCTTT.

The chain combines TRBV5-1 with TRBJ2-4, with D possibly called TRBD1 or TRBD2 (6 bases each). Germline CDR1 and CDR2: SGHRS and YFSETQ. With 4 bases removed from V and 9 bases from J, the gap between germline ends came to 14 bases. CDR3 length: 13 amino acids. The chain's CDR3 is CASSISGEVIQYF. CDR3 bases: TGCGCCAGCAGCATATCAGGGGAGGTCATTCAGTACTTC.

This clone has more than one count but fewer than ten. This rearrangement joins TRBV19 to TRBJ2-3; tentative D call: TRBD1 (5 bases). The CDR3 consists of 14 residues. Trimming pared 3 bases from V and 2 bases from J, leaving 9 bases between. Per the germline V gene, CDR1 is LNHDA and CDR2 is SQIVND (reference sequence). The CDR3 here is CASSMGLLTDTQYF. CDR3 nucleotide sequence: TGTGCCAGTAGTATGGGGCTACTCACAGATACGCAGTATTTT. The whole variable domain, remainder taken from reference TRBV19 and TRBJ2-3, is DGGITQSPKYLFRKEGQNVTLSCEQNLNHDAMYWYRQDPGQGLRLIYYSQIVNDFQKGDIAEGYSVSREKKESFPLTVTSAQKNPTAFYLCASSMGLLTDTQYFGPGTRLTVL.

The chain uses TRBV10-2 and TRBJ2-5; D not certain. The germline V and J ends were trimmed by 3 bases and 1 base, with 3 bases remaining between them. The CDR3 is made up of 12 amino acids. Germline V gene data show CDR1 as WSHSY and CDR2 as SAAADI. Written as DNA, the CDR3 is TGCGCCAGCAGTGATCTCCAAGAGACCCAGTACTTC. Translation: CASSDLQETQYF.

V is TRBV9 and J is TRBJ1-5; perhaps TRBD1 as D (5 bases). The CDR3 contains 15 residues. CDR1 is SGDLS and CDR2 is YYNGEE in the germline V gene. V was trimmed by 0 bases and J by 2 bases, leaving 9 bases between them. The CDR3: CASSVGGSGNQPQHF. CDR3 in DNA: TGTGCCAGCAGCGTAGGGGGGTCGGGCAATCAGCCCCAGCATTTT. The full variable domain, rest sourced from reference TRBV9 and TRBJ1-5, is DSGVTQTPKHLITATGQRVTLRCSPRSGDLSVYWYQQSLDQGLQFLIQYYNGEERAKGNILERFSAQQFPDLHSELNLSSLELGDSALYFCASSVGGSGNQPQHFGDGTRLSIL.

V gene TRBV4-1 combines with J gene TRBJ2-7; 8 positions agree with TRBD1. Germline lookup yields CDR1 MGHRA and CDR2 YSYEKL. The V gene end was trimmed by 4 bases and the J gene end by 9 bases; junction bases not matched to a gene: 11. The length of the CDR3 is 14 residues. The CDR3 nucleotides read TGCGCCAGCAGCCCGGGACAGGCCGTTGAGAGGCAGTACTTC. Its translation is CASSPGQAVERQYF.

The J gene is TRBJ1-2, the V gene TRBV11-2, with D tentatively TRBD1 (6 bases). The CDR3 has 13 residues. Germline V CDR1 and CDR2: SGHAT, FQNNGV. Trimming removed 5 bases at V and 2 bases at J, with 9 bases between. CDR3 sequence reads: CASSPQGNYGYTF. In nucleotides, the CDR3 is TGTGCCAGCAGCCCACAGGGAAACTATGGCTACACCTTC.